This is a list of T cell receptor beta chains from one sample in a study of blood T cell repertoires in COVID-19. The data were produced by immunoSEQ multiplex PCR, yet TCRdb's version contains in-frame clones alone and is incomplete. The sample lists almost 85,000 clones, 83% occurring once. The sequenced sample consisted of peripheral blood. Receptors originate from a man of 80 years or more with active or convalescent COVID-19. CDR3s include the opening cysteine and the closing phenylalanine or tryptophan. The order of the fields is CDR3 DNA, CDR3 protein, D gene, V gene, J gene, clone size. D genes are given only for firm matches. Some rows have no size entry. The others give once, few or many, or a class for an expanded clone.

TGTGCCAGCAGCTTAGCAGGGGCCACCGGGGAGCTGTTTTTT	CASSLAGATGELFF	NA	TRBV7-9	TRBJ2-2	NA
TGTGCCAGCAGCTGGTGGGACAGGGGTTCCTACGAGCAGTACTTC	CASSWWDRGSYEQYF	TRBD1	TRBV7-9	TRBJ2-7	NA
TGCGCCAGCAGCCAAGACGTGGCTAGCTACGAGACCCAGTACTTC	CASSQDVASYETQYF	NA	TRBV4-1	TRBJ2-5	NA
TGTGCCAGCAGCATAGACGGAGGCAAGCCCCAGCATTTT	CASSIDGGKPQHF	NA	TRBV7-3	TRBJ1-5	NA
TGTGCCAGCTCCCATGGACAGGGGGTAAATCAGCCCCAGCATTTT	CASSHGQGVNQPQHF	TRBD1	TRBV18	TRBJ1-5	NA
TGTGCCAGCCGCCGGACAGGGTTTAGCTATGGCTACACCTTC	CASRRTGFSYGYTF	TRBD1	TRBV2	TRBJ1-2	NA
TGCGCCAGCAGCTTTGCGATGTCCGGGTTTGAGCAGTTCTTC	CASSFAMSGFEQFF	NA	TRBV5-1	TRBJ2-1	NA
TGTGCCAGTACCCAGGGGGCGGCTAATGAAAAACTGTTTTTT	CASTQGAANEKLFF	TRBD1	TRBV19	TRBJ1-4	NA
TGTGCCAGGAGCCCCGGGACAGGGGGCAGCAATCAGCCCCAGCATTTT	CARSPGTGGSNQPQHF	TRBD1	TRBV19	TRBJ1-5	NA
TGTGCCAGCGCCTGGCGGGGGCTGAATCAGCCCCAGCATTTT	CASAWRGLNQPQHF	NA	TRBV2	TRBJ1-5	NA
TGTGCCAGCAGTGAGGGGGCTTGGACCGGGGAGCTGTTTTTT	CASSEGAWTGELFF	NA	TRBV6-1	TRBJ2-2	once
TGTGCCAGCAGTCACGGGACAGGAGATTCACCCCTCCACTTT	CASSHGTGDSPLHF	TRBD1	TRBV3-1/TRBV3-2	TRBJ1-6	NA
TGTGCCAGCAGCTCGACAGGGGCCCACAATGAGCAGTTCTTC	CASSSTGAHNEQFF	TRBD1	TRBV7-8	TRBJ2-1	NA
TGTGCCAGCAGTGAACAGAAAAACAGGGCCACCGGGGAGCTGTTTTTT	CASSEQKNRATGELFF	NA	TRBV6-1	TRBJ2-2	few
TGTGCCAGCAGCCTACAGGGGAAGTGGACAGATACGCAGTATTTT	CASSLQGKWTDTQYF	TRBD1	TRBV6-5	TRBJ2-3	NA
TGTGCCACCAGCTCCACAGGGGCGGAGCAGTACTTC	CATSSTGAEQYF	TRBD1	TRBV24-1	TRBJ2-7	NA
TGTGCCAGCAGCCAAGCTGGACAGGGGGCTGATGAGCAGTTCTTC	CASSQAGQGADEQFF	TRBD1	TRBV4-2	TRBJ2-1	few
TGTGCCAGCAGTTTATTCCCGGAGCCGGGGGGCTACACCTTC	CASSLFPEPGGYTF	NA	TRBV28	TRBJ1-2	NA
TGCAGCGCCGAGGGGGACGGCTATAATTCACCCCTCCACTTT	CSAEGDGYNSPLHF	NA	TRBV29-1	TRBJ1-6	NA
TGTGCCAGCAGCTTGGCGGGGGGCGCCGGACAGCCCCAGCATTTT	CASSLAGGAGQPQHF	NA	TRBV5-6	TRBJ1-5	few
TGTGCCAGCTCCCCTAGCGGGAGTATCGACGAGCAGTACTTC	CASSPSGSIDEQYF	TRBD2	TRBV18	TRBJ2-7	NA
TGTGCCAGCAGTTTGAGTAGATATGGCTACACCTTC	CASSLSRYGYTF	NA	TRBV28	TRBJ1-2	NA
TGTGCCAGCAGCTTAGCCCCTCCAGATACGCAGTATTTT	CASSLAPPDTQYF	NA	TRBV7-2	TRBJ2-3	NA
TGTGCCAGTGCCCGACAGTCCTCTGGGGCCAACGTCCTGACTTTC	CASARQSSGANVLTF	NA	TRBV7-2	TRBJ2-6	once
TGTGCCAGCAGCCTATCTCTCGGACTTCAAGAGACCCAGTACTTC	CASSLSLGLQETQYF	NA	TRBV3-1/TRBV3-2	TRBJ2-5	once
TGTGCCAGCAGCCGCCGGACAGGGGATAAGACAGATACGCAGTATTTT	CASSRRTGDKTDTQYF	TRBD1	TRBV11-3	TRBJ2-3	NA
TGTGCCAGCAGTTTACGGGATTACTACAATGAGCAGTTCTTC	CASSLRDYYNEQFF	NA	TRBV28	TRBJ2-1	few
TGTGCCAGCGGGCAGGGATATGAAAATTCACCCCTCCACTTT	CASGQGYENSPLHF	NA	TRBV2	TRBJ1-6	once
TGTGCCAGTAGTCAGGGGAGCTCCTACGAGCAGTACTTC	CASSQGSSYEQYF	NA	TRBV19	TRBJ2-7	NA
TGTGCCAGCAGCTTAGGACAGAATTCTGAAGCTTTCTTT	CASSLGQNSEAFF	NA	TRBV7-6	TRBJ1-1	NA
TGTGCCAGCAGCAAACGGGGACTAGCGGTTTACGAGCAGTACTTC	CASSKRGLAVYEQYF	TRBD2	TRBV7-9	TRBJ2-7	few
TGTGCCAGCAGCTTAGCGGGGACAGGGGATGGCTACACCTTC	CASSLAGTGDGYTF	TRBD1	TRBV7-8	TRBJ1-2	NA
TGTGCCAGCAGCTACCGACAGGGGAAGACAGATACGCAGTATTTT	CASSYRQGKTDTQYF	TRBD1	TRBV27	TRBJ2-3	NA
TGTGCCAGCAGTTATACGGGAACCTTGGGAGCGGTCTCCTACGAGCAGTACTTC	CASSYTGTLGAVSYEQYF	NA	TRBV28	TRBJ2-7	NA
TGTGCCAGCACAGGGGGCGAGAACTACGAGCAGTACTTC	CASTGGENYEQYF	TRBD1	TRBV5-4	TRBJ2-7	many
TGTGCCAGCAGCGCGGACAGGGGGATCAATCAGCCCCAGCATTTT	CASSADRGINQPQHF	TRBD1	TRBV5-8	TRBJ1-5	NA
TGTGCCAGCAGCCCATCTAGCGGGAGGGTAGAGACCCAGTACTTC	CASSPSSGRVETQYF	TRBD2	TRBV9	TRBJ2-5	NA
TGTGCCATCAGTGAGCCGAACCCATCTGCGGGGAAGGACACTGAAGCTTTCTTT	CAISEPNPSAGKDTEAFF	NA	TRBV10-3	TRBJ1-1	NA
TGTGCCAGCAGGGCCCTGGCAGGGGATACGCAGTATTTT	CASRALAGDTQYF	NA	TRBV2	TRBJ2-3	NA
TGTGCCAGCAGTTTATTTCAGGGGTGGAACTATGGCTACACCTTC	CASSLFQGWNYGYTF	NA	TRBV28	TRBJ1-2	NA
TGTGCCAGCAGCCTTCGACATGGGGAGACCCAGTACTTC	CASSLRHGETQYF	NA	TRBV3-1/TRBV3-2	TRBJ2-5	NA
TGCAGTGCCAGTGGTACAGGGGTTCAGCCCCAGCATTTT	CSASGTGVQPQHF	TRBD1	TRBV20-1	TRBJ1-5	NA
TGTGCCAGTAGCCCACGGACAGGGAGTGGTGAAAAACTGTTTTTT	CASSPRTGSGEKLFF	TRBD1	TRBV19	TRBJ1-4	NA
TGTGCCAGCAGCCCCCGCGGACGGGGGGGCACAGATACGCAGTATTTT	CASSPRGRGGTDTQYF	TRBD2	TRBV3-1/TRBV3-2	TRBJ2-3	NA
TGTGCCAGCAGCCAAGTAACAACAGGGGGCAATCAGCCCCAGCATTTT	CASSQVTTGGNQPQHF	TRBD1	TRBV4-2	TRBJ1-5	NA
TGTGCCAGCAGCTTCCCGGGACAGGGGTCAGGTGAGCAGTTCTTC	CASSFPGQGSGEQFF	TRBD1	TRBV13	TRBJ2-1	few
TGCGCCAGCAGCCAAGGGCTAGCGGGAGGGCCAAGGGCCAATGAGCAGTTCTTC	CASSQGLAGGPRANEQFF	TRBD2	TRBV4-1	TRBJ2-1	NA
TGTGCCAGCAGCACAGCAGGGGGGTATTCACCCCTCCACTTT	CASSTAGGYSPLHF	TRBD1	TRBV11-1	TRBJ1-6	NA
TGTGCCAGCAGTCACACTTCGACAGGGATGGATTCACCCCTCCACTTT	CASSHTSTGMDSPLHF	TRBD1	TRBV2	TRBJ1-6	NA
TGTGCCAGCAGCTTCGAACTAGCGGGAGGGAAGACCTACGAGCAGTACTTC	CASSFELAGGKTYEQYF	TRBD2	TRBV11-2	TRBJ2-7	NA
TGTGCCAGTAGTATAGGCCTCGGGGTGCCAGAGACCCAGTACTTC	CASSIGLGVPETQYF	NA	TRBV19	TRBJ2-5	NA
TGTGCCAGCAGCTTCGGGACAGGGATTTTCGCGCTCCGAGATACGCAGTATTTT	CASSFGTGIFALRDTQYF	TRBD1	TRBV7-9	TRBJ2-3	NA